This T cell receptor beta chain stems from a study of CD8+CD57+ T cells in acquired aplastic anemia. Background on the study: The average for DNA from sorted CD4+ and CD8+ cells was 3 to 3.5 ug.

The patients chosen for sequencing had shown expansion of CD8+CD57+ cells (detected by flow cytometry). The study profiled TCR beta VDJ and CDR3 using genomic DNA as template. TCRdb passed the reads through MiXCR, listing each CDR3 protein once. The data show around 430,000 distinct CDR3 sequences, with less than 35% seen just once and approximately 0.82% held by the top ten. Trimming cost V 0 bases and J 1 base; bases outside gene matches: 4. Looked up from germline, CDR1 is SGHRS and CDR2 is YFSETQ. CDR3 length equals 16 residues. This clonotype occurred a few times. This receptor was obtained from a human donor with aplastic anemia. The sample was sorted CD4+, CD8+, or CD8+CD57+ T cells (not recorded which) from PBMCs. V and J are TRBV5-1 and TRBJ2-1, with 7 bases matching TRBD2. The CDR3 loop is CASSLEAGRSYNEQFF. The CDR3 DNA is TGCGCCAGCAGCTTGGAAGCGGGACGGTCCTACAATGAGCAGTTCTTC.